This T cell receptor beta chain comes out of a study of T-cell reconstitution after alpha-beta-depleted transplantation in children (dated by TCRdb to the mid-2010s). Some background on the complete study: The study quantitatively tracked T-cell immune reconstitution after TCRalphabeta/CD19-depleted allogeneic hematopoietic cell transplantation in children using TCR repertoire profiling. General conclusions and limits of the study: In some patients, the high TCRbeta diversity seen at day 60 was put down to recipient T cells and intrathymic progenitors that had survived conditioning. Apparently early alphabetaT-cell count recovery about two months after transplant reportedly relied on only several hundred rapidly expanded clones derived from non-depleted graft cells. The frequencies of hyperexpanded clones fell over the following months, and after one year, T-cell counts and TCRbeta diversity were mostly attributed to newly produced T cells.

Preparation of the library involved PCR. Sequencing took place on an Illumina HiSeq 2500. Molecular barcoding was employed in the preparation of TCR libraries, with unique molecular identifiers being used to normalize TCRbeta repertoire quantification. TCRdb trimmed public reads at Q25 via fastp, called clones via MiXCR and kept in-frame beta chains. A single entry per CDR3 protein holds the most common genes and DNA from its merged rows. This sample lists a few hundred thousand distinct CDR3 sequences; over 25% were detected once. The ten largest make up 30% to 45% of the sample. In light of the paper, this sample's treatment or condition label describes: allogeneic hematopoietic cell transplantation with graft depleted of TCRalphabeta T cells and CD19 B cells. The transplant recipients were children given TCRalphabeta/CD19-depleted allogeneic hematopoietic cell grafts. This clonotype appeared a few times. Its binding antigen is unknown. Qualities for individual bases were not recorded, and no much larger clone is one base off.

A distance of 9 bases separates the germline ends of V and J, which lose 0 bases and 4 bases respectively. From the germline V gene (reference sequence), CDR1 is DFQATT and CDR2 is SNEGSKA. The cysteine opens and the phenylalanine closes a CDR3 of 13 amino acids. Only the CDR3 portion is preserved as DNA: 39 bases, with reading frame beginning at the first base. The starting material was PBMCs, obtained before TCRalphabeta/CD19-depleted stem cell transplant. The chain is made from TRBV20-1 and TRBJ1-2, with the D gene too uncertain to name. The source of this sequence is a boy younger than two with Wiskott-Aldrich syndrome, due to receive a stem cell transplant. The CDR3 reads as follows: CSARDLGSYGYTF. The DNA reads as follows: TGCAGTGCTAGAGATTTAGGGAGCTATGGCTACACCTTC.